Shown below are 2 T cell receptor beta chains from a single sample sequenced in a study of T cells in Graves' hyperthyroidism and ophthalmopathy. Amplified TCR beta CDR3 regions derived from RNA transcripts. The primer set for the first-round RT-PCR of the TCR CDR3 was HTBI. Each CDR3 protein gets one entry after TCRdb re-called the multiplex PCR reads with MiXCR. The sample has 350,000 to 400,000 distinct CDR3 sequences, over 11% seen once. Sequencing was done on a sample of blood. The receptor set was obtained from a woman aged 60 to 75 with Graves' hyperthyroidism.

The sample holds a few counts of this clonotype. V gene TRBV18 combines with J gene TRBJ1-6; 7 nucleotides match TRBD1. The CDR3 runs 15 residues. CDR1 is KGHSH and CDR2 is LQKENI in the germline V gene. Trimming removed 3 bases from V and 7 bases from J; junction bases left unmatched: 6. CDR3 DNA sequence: TGTGCCAGCTCACCGCGGGACAGTAGGAATTCACCCCTCCACTTT. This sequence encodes CASSPRDSRNSPLHF.

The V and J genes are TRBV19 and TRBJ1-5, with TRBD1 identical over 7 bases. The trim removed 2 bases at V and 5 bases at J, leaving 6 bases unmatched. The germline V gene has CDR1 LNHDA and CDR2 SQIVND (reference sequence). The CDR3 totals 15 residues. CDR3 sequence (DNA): TGTGCCAGTAGTATAACCCGGGACAGTTATCAGCCCCAGCATTTT. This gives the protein CASSITRDSYQPQHF.